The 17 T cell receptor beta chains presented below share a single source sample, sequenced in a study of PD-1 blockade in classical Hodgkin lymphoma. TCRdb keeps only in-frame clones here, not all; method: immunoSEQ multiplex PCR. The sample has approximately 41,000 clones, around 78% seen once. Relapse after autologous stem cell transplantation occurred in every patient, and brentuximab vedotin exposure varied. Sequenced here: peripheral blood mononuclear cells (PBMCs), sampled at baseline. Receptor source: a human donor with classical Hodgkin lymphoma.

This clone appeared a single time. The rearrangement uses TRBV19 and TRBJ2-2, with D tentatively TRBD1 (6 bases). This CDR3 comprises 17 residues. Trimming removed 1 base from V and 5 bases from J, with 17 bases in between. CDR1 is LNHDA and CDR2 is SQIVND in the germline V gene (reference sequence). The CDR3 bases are TGTGCCAGTAGTATAGGGACAGCTCTGAGGGGGACCGGGGAGCTGTTTTTT. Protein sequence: CASSIGTALRGTGELFF.

CDR3 DNA: TGTGCCAGCAGCTCCACCGGGACTAACTACGAGCAGTACTTC. Encoded protein: CASSSTGTNYEQYF. This chain uses TRBV7-6 with TRBJ2-7; the match to TRBD2 covers 7 bases. Germline values: CDR1 SGHVS, CDR2 FNYEAQ. The CDR3 loop spans 14 amino acids. V lost 4 bases and J lost 3; bases outside the gene matches: 6. Drawing the rest from reference TRBV7-6 and TRBJ2-7, the complete variable domain is GAGVSQSPRYKVTKRGQDVALRCDPISGHVSLYWYRQALGQGPEFLTYFNYEAQQDKSGLPNDRFSAERPEGSISTLTIQRTEQRDSAMYRCASSSTGTNYEQYFGPGTRLTVT.

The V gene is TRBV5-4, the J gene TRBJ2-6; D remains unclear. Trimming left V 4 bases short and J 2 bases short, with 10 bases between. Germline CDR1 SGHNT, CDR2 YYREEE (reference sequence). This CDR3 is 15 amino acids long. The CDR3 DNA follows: TGTGCCAGCAGCCTAAAGGGTGCTGGGGCCAACGTCCTGACTTTC. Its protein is CASSLKGAGANVLTF.

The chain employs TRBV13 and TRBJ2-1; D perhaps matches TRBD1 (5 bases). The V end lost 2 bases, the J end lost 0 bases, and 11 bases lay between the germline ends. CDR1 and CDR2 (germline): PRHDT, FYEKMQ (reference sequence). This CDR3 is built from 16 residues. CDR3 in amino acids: CASSLMTDNSYNEQFF. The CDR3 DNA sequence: TGTGCCAGCAGCTTAATGACAGACAACTCCTACAATGAGCAGTTCTTC.

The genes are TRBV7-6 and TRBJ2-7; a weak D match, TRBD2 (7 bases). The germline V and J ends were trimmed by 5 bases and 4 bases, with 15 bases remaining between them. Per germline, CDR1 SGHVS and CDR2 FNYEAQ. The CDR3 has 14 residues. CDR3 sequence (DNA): TGTGCCAGCAGCCCGTGGGGGCGGGGGTACGAGCAGTACTTC. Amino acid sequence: CASSPWGRGYEQYF.

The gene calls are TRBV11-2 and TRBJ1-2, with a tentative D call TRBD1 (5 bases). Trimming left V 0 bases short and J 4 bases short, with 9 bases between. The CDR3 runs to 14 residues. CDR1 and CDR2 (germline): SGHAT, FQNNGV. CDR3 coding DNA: TGTGCCAGCAGCTTAGATTCCAGGGCCTATGGCTACACCTTC. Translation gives CASSLDSRAYGYTF.

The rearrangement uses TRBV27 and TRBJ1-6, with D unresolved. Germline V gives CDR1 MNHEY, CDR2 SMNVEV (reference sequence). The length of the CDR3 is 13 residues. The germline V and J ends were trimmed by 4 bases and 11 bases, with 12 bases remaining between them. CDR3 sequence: CASSSGERAPLHF. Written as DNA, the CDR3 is TGTGCCAGCAGTTCCGGGGAAAGGGCACCCCTCCACTTT.

The CDR3 sequence is CASAGALDHEQYF. CDR3 DNA sequence: TGTGCCAGCGCCGGGGCTTTGGACCACGAGCAGTACTTC. The genes are TRBV5-6 and TRBJ2-7; D could derive from TRBD1 or TRBD2 (5 bases each). The CDR3 consists of 13 residues. CDR1 is SGHDT, CDR2 YYEEEE, per germline. With 7 bases removed from V and 5 bases from J, the gap between germline ends came to 16 bases.

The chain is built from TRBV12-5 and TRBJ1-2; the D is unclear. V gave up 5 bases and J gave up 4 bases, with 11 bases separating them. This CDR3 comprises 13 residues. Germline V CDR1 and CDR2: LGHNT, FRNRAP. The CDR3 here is CASGVPGFYGYTF. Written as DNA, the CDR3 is TGTGCTAGTGGTGTACCGGGTTTCTATGGCTACACCTTC.

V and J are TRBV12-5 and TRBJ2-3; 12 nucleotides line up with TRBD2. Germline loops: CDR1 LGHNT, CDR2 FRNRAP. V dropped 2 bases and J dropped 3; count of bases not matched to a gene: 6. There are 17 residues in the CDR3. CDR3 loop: CASGLKTSGRDTDTQYF. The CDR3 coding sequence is TGTGCTAGTGGTTTGAAGACTAGCGGGAGAGATACAGATACGCAGTATTTT.

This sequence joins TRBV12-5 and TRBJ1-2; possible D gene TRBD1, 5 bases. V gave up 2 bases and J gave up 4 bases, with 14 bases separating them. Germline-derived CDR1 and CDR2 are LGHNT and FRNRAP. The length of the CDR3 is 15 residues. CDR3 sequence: CASGLPDGATYGYTF. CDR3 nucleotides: TGTGCTAGTGGTTTGCCCGACGGGGCCACCTATGGCTACACCTTC.

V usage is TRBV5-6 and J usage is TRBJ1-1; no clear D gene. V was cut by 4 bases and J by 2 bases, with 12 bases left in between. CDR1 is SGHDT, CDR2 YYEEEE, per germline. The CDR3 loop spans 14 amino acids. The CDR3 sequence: CASSPPVGNTEAFF. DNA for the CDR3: TGTGCCAGCAGCCCCCCTGTCGGCAACACTGAAGCTTTCTTT.

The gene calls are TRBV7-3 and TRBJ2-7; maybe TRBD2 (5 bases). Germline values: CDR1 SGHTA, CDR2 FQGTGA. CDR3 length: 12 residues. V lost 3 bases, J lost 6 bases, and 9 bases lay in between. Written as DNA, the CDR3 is TGTGCCAGCAGCTTGGAGGAAATCGAGCAGTACTTC. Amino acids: CASSLEEIEQYF.

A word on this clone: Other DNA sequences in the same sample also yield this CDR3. CDR3 amino acids: CASSLAGGQPQHF. As DNA, the CDR3 is TGTGCCAGCAGCTTGGCGGGAGGACAGCCCCAGCATTTT. The chain joins TRBV5-6 to TRBJ1-5, with D unclear. Germline V gene sequence: CDR1 SGHDT, CDR2 YYEEEE. The CDR3 runs to 13 residues. With 0 bases removed from V and 7 bases from J, the gap between germline ends came to 8 bases.

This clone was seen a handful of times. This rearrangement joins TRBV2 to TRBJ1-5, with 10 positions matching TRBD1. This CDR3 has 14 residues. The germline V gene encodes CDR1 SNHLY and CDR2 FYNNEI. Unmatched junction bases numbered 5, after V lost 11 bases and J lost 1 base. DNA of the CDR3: TGTGCCTGTTCGGGACAGGGGAGCAATCAGCCCCAGCATTTT. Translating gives CACSGQGSNQPQHF. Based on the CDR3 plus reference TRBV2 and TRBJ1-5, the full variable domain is EPEVTQTPSHQVTQMGQEVILRCVPISNHLYFYWYRQILGQKVEFLVSFYNNEISEKSEIFDDQFSVERPDGSNFTLKIRSTKLEDSAMYFCACSGQGSNQPQHFGDGTRLSIL.

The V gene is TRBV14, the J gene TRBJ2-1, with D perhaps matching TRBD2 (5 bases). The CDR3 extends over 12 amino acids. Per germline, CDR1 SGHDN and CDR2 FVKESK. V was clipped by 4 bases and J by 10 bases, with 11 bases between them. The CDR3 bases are TGTGCCAGCAGCCCGGGGTCTGGCGAGCAGTTCTTC. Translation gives CASSPGSGEQFF.

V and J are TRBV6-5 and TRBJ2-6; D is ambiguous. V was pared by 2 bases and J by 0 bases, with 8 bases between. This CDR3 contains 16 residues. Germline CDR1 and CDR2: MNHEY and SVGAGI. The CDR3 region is CASSYGRPSGANVLTF. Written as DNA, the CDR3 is TGTGCCAGCAGTTACGGACGGCCCTCTGGGGCCAACGTCCTGACTTTC.